Listed below are T cell receptor beta chains from one sample, sequenced in a study of blood T cell repertoires in COVID-19. Libraries were prepared by immunoSEQ multiplex PCR; TCRdb keeps only in-frame clonotypes and omits some of them. The sample lists 200,000 to 250,000 clones, about 80% occurring once. Specimen: PBMCs or T cells enriched from blood (not recorded which). These receptors were obtained from a middle-aged woman who had been exposed to COVID-19. Each CDR3 is given with its conserved first and last residue. The D gene is left open where the match is weak. Only some rows state a clone size, as once, few, many or a class for expanded clones.

j_call v_call clone_size cdr3_length d_call cdr3_aa cdr3_nt
TRBJ1-1 TRBV6-5 . 12 . CASQGGRTEAFF TGTGCCAGCCAGGGAGGCCGGACTGAAGCTTTCTTT
TRBJ2-7 TRBV7-6 . 13 . CASTGASNDEQYF TGTGCCAGCACAGGCGCTTCCAACGACGAGCAGTACTTC
TRBJ2-7 TRBV19 . 13 . CASSPDRFYEQYF TGTGCCAGTAGTCCCGACAGGTTCTACGAGCAGTACTTC
TRBJ1-1 TRBV5-8 once 15 TRBD1 CASSPRQGMNTEAFF TGTGCCAGCAGCCCCCGACAGGGAATGAACACTGAAGCTTTCTTT
TRBJ2-7 TRBV19 . 15 TRBD1 CATNPTGGRIYEQYF TGTGCCACGAACCCAACAGGGGGCAGGATCTACGAGCAGTACTTC
TRBJ2-2 TRBV19 few 13 TRBD2 CASSSGGFGELFF TGTGCCAGTAGTAGCGGGGGGTTCGGGGAGCTGTTTTTT
TRBJ1-1 TRBV5-4 once 15 TRBD1 CASSLGQAMNTEAFF TGTGCCAGCAGCTTAGGACAGGCTATGAACACTGAAGCTTTCTTT
TRBJ2-7 TRBV5-1 . 15 . CASNPDGISSYEQYF TGCGCCAGCAACCCGGACGGGATTAGCTCCTACGAGCAGTACTTC
TRBJ1-6 TRBV5-4 . 13 . CASSFGEGNPLHF TGTGCCAGCAGCTTCGGGGAGGGGAATCCCCTCCACTTT
TRBJ1-4 TRBV5-1 . 14 . CASSLDRANEKLFF TGCGCCAGCAGCTTGGACAGGGCGAATGAAAAACTGTTTTTT
TRBJ2-7 TRBV5-1 . 15 TRBD1 CANRQATGAHYEQYF TGCGCCAACAGACAGGCGACAGGGGCCCACTACGAGCAGTACTTC
TRBJ2-1 TRBV12-3/TRBV12-4 . 11 TRBD2 CANALGGAEFF TGTGCCAACGCTCTCGGGGGGGCGGAGTTCTTC
TRBJ1-5 TRBV6-5 . 15 . CASSYSTGSNQPQHF TGTGCCAGCAGTTACTCGACAGGAAGCAATCAGCCCCAGCATTTT
TRBJ1-5 TRBV7-2 . 15 . CASSSGGRSGQPQHF TGTGCCAGCAGCTCCGGGGGACGGAGCGGGCAGCCCCAGCATTTT
TRBJ1-6 TRBV18 few 16 . CASSPIGGDSVSPLHF TGTGCCAGCTCACCAATTGGGGGCGACAGCGTATCACCCCTCCACTTT
TRBJ2-7 TRBV3-1/TRBV3-2 . 13 . CASSLSGFYEQYF TGTGCCAGCAGCCTCAGCGGGTTCTACGAGCAGTACTTC
TRBJ2-3 TRBV6-5 . 16 . CASSYYTTASTDTQYF TGTGCCAGCAGTTACTACACGACAGCCAGCACAGATACGCAGTATTTT
TRBJ1-5 TRBV30 . 15 TRBD1 CAWSRGRGGNQPQHF TGTGCCTGGAGTAGGGGGCGGGGGGGAAATCAGCCCCAGCATTTT